This T cell receptor (beta chain) was sequenced for a study of beta chain features in type 1 diabetes. Study-level background: Patients and healthy donors were similar in age, gender and cell yields.

Trimming stripped 5 bases from V and 5 bases from J, with 15 bases between. The length of the CDR3 is 14 residues. Germline V gives CDR1 SGHVS, CDR2 FQNEAQ. This clone was seen a few times. The antigen remains unidentified. The whole isolated RNA underwent reverse transcription, so sequencing captured expressed TCRB transcripts. Measured with immunoSEQ multiplex PCR; TCRdb has only the in-frame clones, and not every one. The sample records about 900,000 clones, roughly a sixth being singletons. Findings and caveats of the study: TCRB rearrangement may or may not be influenced by HLA type; here this remained unresolved.

V usage is TRBV7-8 and J usage is TRBJ1-2; TRBD1 is a possible D gene (6 bases). Sequencing was done on a sample of naive CD4+ T cells from blood. The TCR comes from a woman between 18 and 29 years old in good health. CDR3 residues: CASSTYRDRYGYTF. DNA of the CDR3: TGTGCCAGCAGCACCTACAGGGACCGGTATGGCTACACCTTC.